Following are 26 T cell receptor beta chains from one sample sequenced in a study of regulatory T cells in long-lasting Graves disease. Time point meaning: newly diagnosed GD, antithyroid drugs for less than 3 months. Isolated PBMC RNA provided the starting material for the TCR library. Library construction for TCR beta used iRepertoire HTBI primers and Arm-PCR of CDR3 regions. TCRdb processed the multiplex PCR reads anew with MiXCR; each CDR3 protein has one entry. This sample has 440,000 or so distinct CDR3 sequences; 15% occur once, and the top ten carry over 15%. The same data also contributed to another study, on T cells in Graves' hyperthyroidism and ophthalmopathy.

Sample: peripheral blood mononuclear cells (PBMCs), taken at new diagnosis, from a patient treated with antithyroid drugs. The receptors stem from a woman aged 30 to 39 with Graves disease.

This clonotype was counted many times. The CDR3 loop reads CASSLGRGSYNEQFF. DNA of the CDR3: TGTGCCAGCAGCTTAGGTAGGGGCTCCTACAATGAGCAGTTCTTC. The chain carries TRBV7-2 and TRBJ2-1, with D perhaps TRBD1 (5 bases). From germline, CDR1 is SGHTA and CDR2 FQGNSA. The V and J ends lost 1 base and 0 bases respectively, with 7 bases between them. The CDR3 spans 15 residues.

This clonotype was detected many times. The rearrangement uses TRBV20-1 and TRBJ2-7; 13 nucleotides line up with TRBD2. V shed 1 base, J shed 7 bases, and the junction held 7 bases outside the gene matches. The CDR3 totals 15 residues. Germline-derived CDR1 and CDR2 are DFQATT and SNEGSKA (reference sequence). The CDR3 reads CSARGAGLAGREQYF. The DNA of the CDR3 is TGCAGTGCTAGAGGTGCGGGACTAGCGGGACGGGAGCAGTACTTC.

The J gene is TRBJ1-5, the V gene TRBV6-1; D is possibly TRBD1 (5 bases). Germline CDR1 reads MNHNS; CDR2 reads SASEGT. The CDR3 is 18 amino acids. V was clipped by 5 bases and J by 0 bases, with 20 bases between them. CDR3 protein: CASSPGWGGSDSNQPQHF. In DNA, the CDR3 is TGTGCCAGCAGTCCGGGTTGGGGGGGGTCCGATAGCAATCAGCCCCAGCATTTT.

This clonotype came up a few times. The rearrangement uses TRBV7-8 and TRBJ2-7; D might be TRBD1 or TRBD2, each matching 5 bases. Looked up from germline, CDR1 is SGHVS and CDR2 is FQNEAQ. CDR3 size: 12 residues. V was clipped by 5 bases and J by 6 bases, with 11 bases between them. CDR3: CASSGAGTEQYF. The CDR3 region has the DNA TGTGCCAGCAGCGGGGCAGGGACCGAGCAGTACTTC.

This clonotype came up many times. This sequence joins TRBV28 and TRBJ2-5, with D maybe TRBD2 (6 bases). CDR1 and CDR2 from the germline V gene are MDHEN and SYDVKM. The germline V and J ends were trimmed by 0 bases and 3 bases, with 11 bases remaining between them. The CDR3 is 15 amino acids. Here the CDR3 reads CASSLWGTEEETQYF. The CDR3 DNA is TGTGCCAGCAGTTTATGGGGGACTGAGGAAGAGACCCAGTACTTC.

The chain carries TRBV4-1 and TRBJ1-4, with 8 bases identical to TRBD1. Germline-derived CDR1 and CDR2 are MGHRA and YSYEKL. CDR3 size: 16 residues. With V trimmed by 1 base and J by 7 bases, 8 bases remained unmatched. The CDR3 loop reads CASSQGRTGQGEKLFF. CDR3 DNA: TGCGCCAGCAGCCAAGGTCGGACAGGGCAGGGTGAAAAACTGTTTTTT.

This clonotype occurred many times. The rearrangement links TRBV20-1 to TRBJ2-1; D may be TRBD2 (6 bases). The V gene lost 3 bases and the J gene lost 6 bases, with 12 bases spanning the gap. Germline V CDR1 and CDR2: DFQATT, SNEGSKA (reference sequence). The CDR3 totals 13 residues. The CDR3 is CSASRFGGNEQFF. CDR3 coding DNA: TGCAGTGCTAGTCGGTTCGGGGGCAATGAGCAGTTCTTC.

This clonotype turned up a few times. This chain connects TRBV6-5 to TRBJ2-3, with TRBD2 matching 7 bases. This CDR3 has 19 residues. Per germline, CDR1 MNHEY and CDR2 SVGAGI. Trimming removed 4 bases from V and 0 bases from J; junction bases left unmatched: 16. This CDR3 is CASSFNGPLAAESTDTQYF. The CDR3, as DNA: TGTGCCAGCAGTTTCAACGGGCCCCTAGCGGCCGAAAGCACAGATACGCAGTATTTT.

This clonotype has ten or more counts. The chain combines TRBV24-1 with TRBJ2-3; 8 nucleotides line up with TRBD2. CDR3 length equals 16 residues. The V gene end was trimmed by 1 base and the J gene end by 4 bases; junction bases not matched to a gene: 6. Germline V gene sequence: CDR1 KGHDR, CDR2 SFDVKD. CDR3 sequence reads: CATSDFTAGEADTQYF. CDR3 sequence (DNA): TGTGCCACCAGTGATTTCACAGCGGGAGAGGCAGATACGCAGTATTTT.

Many counts were recorded for this clonotype. V and J are TRBV20-1 and TRBJ1-1; TRBD1 is a possible D gene (5 bases). Trimming removed 3 bases at V and 3 bases at J, with 14 bases between. The CDR3 has 14 amino acids. The germline V gene has CDR1 DFQATT and CDR2 SNEGSKA (reference sequence). The CDR3 here is CSASLGGPDTEAFF. In DNA, the CDR3 is TGCAGTGCTAGTCTTGGGGGTCCGGACACTGAAGCTTTCTTT.

Many counts were recorded for this clonotype. V and J are TRBV28 and TRBJ2-3; D remains ambiguous. Germline V CDR1 and CDR2: MDHEN, SYDVKM. V was clipped by 5 bases and J by 0 bases, with 15 bases between them. The CDR3 is 16 amino acids. In DNA form, the CDR3 reads TGTGCCAGCAGTCCTATGGAGTCCGCTAGCACAGATACGCAGTATTTT. Its translation is CASSPMESASTDTQYF.

This clonotype was seen at least ten times. The genes are TRBV20-1 and TRBJ2-7; the D is unclear. V was cut by 0 bases and J by 5 bases, with 20 bases left in between. This CDR3 is built from 16 residues. Germline CDR1 is DFQATT and CDR2 is SNEGSKA (reference sequence). CDR3 in DNA: TGCAGTGCTAGAGATCCACGGACCGTGAGTCGCGACGAGCAGTACTTC. Its protein is CSARDPRTVSRDEQYF.

This clonotype was recorded at least ten times. The chain is built from TRBV28 and TRBJ2-1; D gene unclear. This CDR3 is 15 amino acids long. Germline lookup yields CDR1 MDHEN and CDR2 SYDVKM. The germline V and J ends were trimmed by 5 bases and 7 bases, with 18 bases remaining between them. The CDR3, as DNA: TGTGCCAGCAGTGACCCCCCCTTGGGCGAGAATGAGCAGTTCTTC. Residues: CASSDPPLGENEQFF.

This clonotype was picked up many times. The genes are TRBV3-1 and TRBJ2-7; D remains unclear. V dropped 3 bases and J dropped 6 bases, with 9 bases sitting between them. This CDR3 region has 12 residues. CDR1 and CDR2 from the germline V gene are LGHDT and YNNKEL (reference sequence). CDR3 in DNA: TGTGCCAGCAGCCAGGGTGTGGGCGAGCAGTACTTC. It codes for CASSQGVGEQYF.

The V call is TRBV5-1, the J call TRBJ2-1, with 12 bases aligning to TRBD2. The germline gives CDR1 SGHRS, CDR2 YFSETQ. Trimming at V came to 0 bases and at J to 7 bases, leaving 8 bases not matched to a gene. This CDR3 is 17 amino acids long. In nucleotides, the CDR3 is TGCGCCAGCAGCTTGGAAGTACTAGCGGGAGGAGGAAATGAGCAGTTCTTC. Its translation is CASSLEVLAGGGNEQFF.

The chain links TRBV29-1 to TRBJ2-3, with TRBD2 matching over 7 bases. The CDR3 covers 15 residues. J lost 0 bases, V lost 8 bases, and 11 bases had no gene match. CDR1 is SQVTM, CDR2 ANQGSEA, per germline. CDR3 region: CSIPPPGRSTDTQYF. Written as DNA, the CDR3 is TGCAGCATCCCGCCCCCCGGGAGGAGCACAGATACGCAGTATTTT.

There are a few counts of this clonotype. The V gene is TRBV5-1, the J gene TRBJ1-3; the D gene is possibly TRBD1 (5 bases). This CDR3 is built from 16 residues. Germline V gene lookup returns CDR1 SGHRS and CDR2 YFSETQ. Between the trimmed V and J ends, which lost 0 bases and 0 bases, there was a span of 10 bases. The CDR3 spells CASSLDRGASGNTIYF. The DNA for the CDR3 is TGCGCCAGCAGCTTGGACCGGGGCGCCTCTGGAAACACCATATATTTT. The complete variable domain, with remaining parts taken from reference TRBV5-1 and TRBJ1-3, reads KAGVTQTPRYLIKTRGQQVTLSCSPISGHRSVSWYQQTPGQGLQFLFEYFSETQRNKGNFPGRFSGRQFSNSRSEMNVSTLELGDSALYLCASSLDRGASGNTIYFGEGSWLTVV.

This clonotype has a count of ten or more. This chain joins TRBV24-1 and TRBJ2-1, with 10 nucleotides matching TRBD2. The CDR3 consists of 16 residues. V lost 12 bases to trimming and J lost 0 bases; unmatched junction nucleotides: 10. Germline V lookup: CDR1 KGHDR, CDR2 SFDVKD. DNA for the CDR3: TGTGCCGCTAGCGGGAGAGGCGAGAGCTCCTACAATGAGCAGTTCTTC. Translated: CAASGRGESSYNEQFF.

This clonotype was counted ten times or more. This chain connects TRBV11-3 to TRBJ2-1; 10 bases line up with TRBD2. The CDR3 contains 14 residues. V lost 10 bases, J lost 6 bases, and 9 bases stayed unmatched. CDR1 and CDR2 (germline): SGHNT, YENEEA. In DNA, the CDR3 is TGTGCCACCGGCCCTAGCGGGAGAACCAATGAGCAGTTCTTC. It specifies CATGPSGRTNEQFF.

This clonotype was observed at least ten times. J is TRBJ1-1 and V is TRBV12-3 or TRBV12-4; D might be TRBD1 (5 bases). The V gene lost 6 bases and the J gene lost 10 bases, with 15 bases spanning the gap. The CDR3 loop spans 12 amino acids. The CDR3 DNA reads TGTGCCAGCAGCCCCCTTCACAGGACAGCTTTCTTT. This codes for CASSPLHRTAFF.

This clonotype was recorded a few times. The rearrangement links TRBV4-1 to TRBJ2-5; no definite D call. The CDR3 sequence is 15 residues long. Germline assignment: CDR1 MGHRA and CDR2 YSYEKL. The V gene lost 5 bases and the J gene lost 0 bases, with 13 bases spanning the gap. CDR3 region: CASSSSHGYQETQYF. In DNA form, the CDR3 reads TGCGCCAGCAGCTCTTCCCACGGGTACCAAGAGACCCAGTACTTC.

V gene TRBV19 combines with J gene TRBJ1-4, with TRBD1 matching 10 bases. The CDR3 is made up of 16 amino acids. Germline loops: CDR1 LNHDA, CDR2 SQIVND (reference sequence). V trimming: 3 bases; J trimming: 8 bases; junction bases outside the gene matches: 9. The CDR3, as DNA: TGTGCCAGTAGTATGTGGTCCGGGACAGGGGTGGAAAAACTGTTTTTT. Protein sequence: CASSMWSGTGVEKLFF. The entire variable domain, with the rest obtained from reference TRBV19 and TRBJ1-4, is as follows: DGGITQSPKYLFRKEGQNVTLSCEQNLNHDAMYWYRQDPGQGLRLIYYSQIVNDFQKGDIAEGYSVSREKKESFPLTVTSAQKNPTAFYLCASSMWSGTGVEKLFFGSGTQLSVL.

This clonotype showed up many times. At one end the junction does not follow the germline gene, possibly because of a read error. V is TRBV7-2 and J is TRBJ2-1; the match to TRBD1 covers 9 bases. There are 14 residues in the CDR3. In germline, CDR1 is SGHTA, CDR2 FQGNSA. The CDR3 DNA reads TGTGCCAGCAGCTCCCCAGGGACAGGGAACTTCTACCTCTTC. Translated: CASSSPGTGNFYLF. Drawing the rest from reference TRBV7-2 and TRBJ2-1, the complete variable domain is GAGVSQSPSNKVTEKGKDVELRCDPISGHTALYWYRQSLGQGLEFLIYFQGNSAPDKSGLPSDRFSAERTGGSVSTLTIQRTQQEDSAVYLCASSSPGTGNFYLFGPGTRLTVL.

There are a few counts of this clonotype. The V and J genes are TRBV2 and TRBJ2-2; 10 bases line up with TRBD2. Germline V lookup: CDR1 SNHLY, CDR2 FYNNEI. V was pared by 8 bases and J by 8 bases, with 11 bases of the junction left unmatched. The CDR3 has 15 amino acids. CDR3 DNA sequence: TGTGCCAGCCGTTCGGGTAGCGGGAGGCCAGGGGAGCTGTTTTTT. Translation gives CASRSGSGRPGELFF. Using reference TRBV2 and TRBJ2-2 for the parts outside the CDR3, the full variable domain is EPEVTQTPSHQVTQMGQEVILRCVPISNHLYFYWYRQILGQKVEFLVSFYNNEISEKSEIFDDQFSVERPDGSNFTLKIRSTKLEDSAMYFCASRSGSGRPGELFFGEGSRLTVL.

As concerns this clonotype: This could be a read error, since a much larger clone is one nucleotide away. The chain is built from TRBV18 and TRBJ1-2; D remains unclear. V was trimmed by 2 bases and J by 1 base, leaving 8 bases between them. The germline V gene has CDR1 KGHSH and CDR2 LQKENI. The CDR3 runs to 14 residues. This CDR3 is CASSPSQYNYGYTF. The CDR3 DNA reads as TGTGCCAGCTCACCATCCCAGTATAACTATGGCTACACCTTC.

This clonotype was counted a few times. The chain recombines TRBV7-2 with TRBJ2-2, with 8 bases fitting TRBD2. The ends lost 6 bases at V and 2 bases at J; junction bases unmatched: 20. CDR3 length: 20 residues. The germline V gene has CDR1 SGHTA and CDR2 FQGNSA. The CDR3 here is CASRKHQSLAGHTNTGELFF. CDR3 bases: TGTGCCAGCAGGAAACATCAAAGCTTAGCGGGGCACACTAACACCGGGGAGCTGTTTTTT.